The next 28 T cell receptor beta chains were all read from a single sample in a study of blood T cell repertoires in COVID-19. Method: immunoSEQ multiplex PCR; TCRdb's copy keeps in-frame clones and lacks some. This sample yields some 200,000 clones, of which about 93% are seen a single time; 0.53% belongs to the top ten. The material sequenced was peripheral blood. These receptors were obtained from a man aged 50 to 59 with acute or convalescent COVID-19.

This sequence joins TRBV3-1 (or the pseudogene TRBV3-2) and TRBJ2-1, with 12 bases aligning to TRBD2. This CDR3 has 15 amino acids. CDR1 and CDR2 (germline): LGHDT, YNNKEL (reference sequence). V was pared by 5 bases and J by 4 bases, with 3 bases of the junction left unmatched. CDR3 amino acids: CASSSTSGGYNEQFF. The CDR3 DNA follows: TGTGCCAGCAGCTCGACTAGCGGGGGATACAATGAGCAGTTCTTC.

This clone was seen once. V gene TRBV7-2 combines with J gene TRBJ1-5; 7 positions agree with TRBD1. J lost 4 bases, V lost 0 bases, and 3 bases had no gene match. The CDR3 has 15 residues. CDR1 SGHTA and CDR2 FQGNSA come from the germline V gene. The CDR3 region has the DNA TGTGCCAGCAGCTTAGCCGACAGGGTGAATCAGCCCCAGCATTTT. Protein product: CASSLADRVNQPQHF.

The chain links TRBV6-4 to TRBJ1-5; the D gene is possibly TRBD1 (6 bases). Trimming removed 3 bases at V and 7 bases at J, with 13 bases between. CDR1 is MRHNA and CDR2 is SNTAGT in the germline V gene. The CDR3 runs 14 residues. The CDR3 region is CASSDWTENQPQHF. The DNA of the CDR3 is TGTGCCAGCAGTGATTGGACAGAAAACCAGCCCCAGCATTTT.

The V call is TRBV6-6, the J call TRBJ2-5, with TRBD2 matching 9 bases. The germline V gene has CDR1 MNHNY and CDR2 SVGAGI (reference sequence). CDR3 length: 15 residues. V shed 2 bases and J 7 bases; nucleotides not matched to a gene: 8. CDR3 in amino acids: CASSYGAGGRGTQYF. DNA of the CDR3: TGTGCCAGCAGTTACGGAGCGGGGGGCCGTGGGACCCAGTACTTC.

This sequence joins TRBV30 and TRBJ1-1; 8 nucleotides agree with TRBD1. CDR3 length: 16 amino acids. V lost 0 bases, J lost 5 bases, and 11 bases stayed unmatched. From germline, CDR1 is GTSNPN and CDR2 SVGIG (reference sequence). Here the CDR3 reads CAWSVPDRGGRTEAFF. The CDR3 bases are TGTGCCTGGAGTGTACCCGACAGGGGTGGTAGAACTGAAGCTTTCTTT.

The chain uses TRBV27 and TRBJ2-7; D is perhaps TRBD1 (5 bases). Germline CDR1 is MNHEY and CDR2 is SMNVEV (reference sequence). CDR3 length equals 12 residues. Trimming shortened V by 6 bases and J by 3 bases, and 9 bases separated the two germline ends. This CDR3 is CASRWGHYEQYV. The CDR3 DNA is TGTGCCAGCAGATGGGGCCACTACGAGCAGTACGTC.

The genes are TRBV7-2 and TRBJ2-7; 12 bases map to TRBD1. Germline V gives CDR1 SGHTA, CDR2 FQGNSA. V shed 2 bases, J shed 6 bases, and the junction held 5 bases outside the gene matches. The CDR3 sequence is 15 residues long. The CDR3 here is CASSLQGTGGIEQYV. The CDR3 DNA reads TGTGCCAGCAGCTTACAGGGGACAGGGGGCATCGAGCAGTACGTC.

In this sample, this clone turned up once. The chain uses TRBV27 and TRBJ2-2, with TRBD1 identical over 9 bases. Trimming took 5 bases from V and 5 from J; bases not matched to a gene: 12. In germline, CDR1 is MNHEY, CDR2 SMNVEV (reference sequence). CDR3 size: 17 residues. The DNA of the CDR3 is TGTGCCAGCAGTACCTACCGGGACAGGGAGGTTACCGGGGAGCTGTTTTTT. Translating it yields CASSTYRDREVTGELFF.

The V call is TRBV7-8, the J call TRBJ1-5; TRBD1 matches at 7 bases. The CDR3 sequence is 15 residues long. CDR1 and CDR2 from the germline V gene are SGHVS and FQNEAQ. V shed 5 bases and J 6 bases; nucleotides not matched to a gene: 10. CDR3 region: CASSRTRDSAQPQHF. The CDR3 nucleotides read TGTGCCAGCAGCCGAACTCGGGACAGCGCTCAGCCCCAGCATTTT.

J is TRBJ2-3 and V is TRBV27, with unresolved D. The germline V and J ends were trimmed by 0 bases and 4 bases, with 8 bases remaining between them. Germline V gene lookup returns CDR1 MNHEY and CDR2 SMNVEV (reference sequence). This CDR3 comprises 14 residues. CDR3: CASSLSPRSDTQYF. CDR3 coding DNA: TGTGCCAGCAGTTTATCTCCCAGGTCAGATACGCAGTATTTT.

The V gene is TRBV6-2 or TRBV6-3, the J gene TRBJ1-2; TRBD1 aligns across 10 bases. The CDR3 contains 13 residues. V lost 5 bases to trimming and J lost 7 bases; unmatched junction nucleotides: 4. Germline loops: CDR1 MNHEY, CDR2 SVGEGT. The CDR3 is CASSAGTGVGYTF. As DNA, the CDR3 is TGTGCCAGCAGTGCCGGGACAGGGGTTGGCTACACCTTC.

The chain carries TRBV27 and TRBJ2-6; D possibly corresponds to TRBD1 (6 bases). The CDR3 sequence is 18 residues long. The V gene's germline CDR1 is MNHEY and CDR2 SMNVEV (reference sequence). Trimming took off 1 base at V and 0 bases at J, with 13 bases between the two ends. As DNA, the CDR3 is TGTGCCAGCAGTTTATTGTCAGGGGTCGTCTCTGGGGCCAACGTCCTGACTTTC. As protein: CASSLLSGVVSGANVLTF. Based on the CDR3 plus reference TRBV27 and TRBJ2-6, the full variable domain is EAQVTQNPRYLITVTGKKLTVTCSQNMNHEYMSWYRQDPGLGLRQIYYSMNVEVTDKGDVPEGYKVSRKEKRNFPLILESPSPNQTSLYFCASSLLSGVVSGANVLTFGAGSRLTVL.

This clone was recorded a few times. The chain joins TRBV5-6 to TRBJ1-2; 8 bases agree with TRBD1. Germline trimming cut 0 bases from V and 4 bases from J; bases unmatched to any gene: 8. CDR1 SGHDT and CDR2 YYEEEE come from the germline V gene. The CDR3 runs 16 residues. This chain's CDR3 is CASSLVGQVSLYGYTF. CDR3 DNA sequence: TGTGCCAGCAGCTTGGTGGGACAGGTCTCCCTCTATGGCTACACCTTC.

This chain uses TRBV4-1 with TRBJ2-1; TRBD1 aligns across 11 bases. CDR3 size: 16 residues. The J segment lost 3 bases and the V segment lost 3 bases, leaving 4 bases of the junction unmatched. Germline V CDR1 and CDR2: MGHRA, YSYEKL. CDR3 coding DNA: TGCGCCAGCAGCCAGGGACAGGGGGAACTCTACAATGAGCAGTTCTTC. The encoded protein is CASSQGQGELYNEQFF.

This chain joins TRBV27 and TRBJ1-4, with TRBD1 matching over 7 bases. CDR1 and CDR2 (germline): MNHEY, SMNVEV (reference sequence). V lost 5 bases and J lost 4; bases outside the gene matches: 4. CDR3 size: 14 residues. DNA for the CDR3: TGTGCCAGCAGTCCCAGACAGGGTAATGAAAAACTGTTTTTT. It specifies CASSPRQGNEKLFF.

This chain uses TRBV5-1 with TRBJ2-4, with TRBD2 identical over 10 bases. The CDR3 contains 16 residues. V trimming: 3 bases; J trimming: 0 bases; junction bases outside the gene matches: 3. The germline gives CDR1 SGHRS, CDR2 YFSETQ. The CDR3 spells CASSSGLAVAKNIQYF. CDR3 DNA: TGCGCCAGCAGCTCCGGACTAGCGGTAGCCAAAAACATTCAGTACTTC.

V is TRBV19 and J is TRBJ1-3, with D unclear. Looked up from germline, CDR1 is LNHDA and CDR2 is SQIVND (reference sequence). The CDR3 extends over 13 amino acids. Trimming took off 5 bases at V and 0 bases at J, with 5 bases between the two ends. Here the CDR3 reads CASSPLSGNTIYF. CDR3 bases: TGTGCCAGTAGTCCCCTCTCTGGAAACACCATATATTTT.

This rearrangement joins TRBV19 to TRBJ2-3; 9 nucleotides line up with TRBD1. This CDR3 has 16 residues. The J segment lost 4 bases and the V segment lost 6 bases, leaving 11 bases of the junction unmatched. From germline, CDR1 is LNHDA and CDR2 SQIVND (reference sequence). The CDR3 region is CASRGSGQGVSDTQYF. The CDR3 coding sequence is TGTGCCAGTAGGGGATCGGGACAGGGTGTCTCAGATACGCAGTATTTT.

This CDR3 reads CASSGQGAEDYGYTF. The DNA of the CDR3 is TGTGCCAGCTCAGGACAGGGGGCGGAGGACTATGGCTACACCTTC. The chain couples TRBV18 to TRBJ1-2; 11 bases map to TRBD1. The V gene end was trimmed by 5 bases and the J gene end by 3 bases; junction bases not matched to a gene: 5. The germline V gene has CDR1 KGHSH and CDR2 LQKENI. The CDR3 is made up of 15 amino acids.

The chain combines TRBV28 with TRBJ2-2; D remains unclear. There are 14 residues in the CDR3. CDR1 MDHEN and CDR2 SYDVKM come from the germline V gene. CDR3 sequence: CATGGLTSTGELFF. As DNA, the CDR3 is TGTGCGACGGGTGGGTTGACCTCCACCGGGGAGCTGTTTTTT.

This sequence joins TRBV21-1 and TRBJ2-5; the table's D call, TRBD1, has no DNA check behind it. TRBV21-1 is classified as a pseudogene. The CDR3 covers 14 residues. The CDR3 reads CASSTPPPGPTQYF. CDR3 DNA sequence: TGTGCCAGCAGCACCCCCCCGCCAGGCCCCACCCAGTACTTC.

This rearrangement joins TRBV6-5 to TRBJ2-2, with D unresolved. The V and J ends lost 0 bases and 6 bases respectively, with 11 bases between them. The germline CDR1 and CDR2 sequences are MNHEY and SVGAGI. There are 15 residues in the CDR3. The CDR3 bases are TGTGCCAGCAGTTACTCTTTCGGTATTCCCGGGGAGCTGTTTTTT. Protein sequence: CASSYSFGIPGELFF.

V is TRBV7-2 and J is TRBJ1-5; 7 bases align to TRBD1. The germline V gene encodes CDR1 SGHTA and CDR2 FQGNSA. Trimming cost V 0 bases and J 0 bases; bases outside gene matches: 2. CDR3 length: 16 residues. The chain's CDR3 is CASSLAGGFSNQPQHF. DNA for the CDR3: TGTGCCAGCAGCTTAGCAGGGGGCTTTAGCAATCAGCCCCAGCATTTT.

This clone was observed a handful of times. The chain couples TRBV18 to TRBJ2-1, with D perhaps matching TRBD1 (5 bases). V gave up 3 bases and J gave up 6 bases, with 18 bases separating them. The CDR3 covers 16 residues. CDR1 is KGHSH and CDR2 is LQKENI in the germline V gene. The CDR3 reads CASSPRQLGPSNEQFF. CDR3 nucleotides: TGTGCCAGCTCACCCCGACAGTTGGGGCCTAGCAATGAGCAGTTCTTC.

The chain uses TRBV11-2 and TRBJ1-2; the D gene is possibly TRBD1 (6 bases). CDR3 length: 17 amino acids. Germline CDR1 and CDR2: SGHAT and FQNNGV. V lost 1 base to trimming and J lost 0 bases, with 15 bases between them. In nucleotides, the CDR3 is TGTGCCAGCAGCTTAGGCCCGGGACAACGAGCTAACTATGGCTACACCTTC. The encoded protein is CASSLGPGQRANYGYTF.

This clone was seen repeatedly, ten times or more. The V gene is TRBV7-2, the J gene TRBJ1-2; TRBD1 is a possible D gene (6 bases). CDR1 is SGHTA and CDR2 is FQGNSA in the germline V gene. V was trimmed by 5 bases and J by 4 bases, leaving 17 bases between them. The CDR3 consists of 15 residues. The CDR3 is CASSPETTGTYGYTF. Here the CDR3 DNA reads TGTGCCAGCAGCCCGGAAACCACAGGGACCTATGGCTACACCTTC.

V gene TRBV19 combines with J gene TRBJ2-3; 9 bases map to TRBD2. Germline trimming cut 5 bases from V and 5 bases from J; bases unmatched to any gene: 11. Germline CDR1 reads LNHDA; CDR2 reads SQIVND (reference sequence). CDR3 length equals 16 residues. CDR3 protein: CASSLVSGRREDTQYF. The CDR3 DNA reads as TGTGCCAGTAGTCTCGTGAGCGGGAGGAGGGAAGATACGCAGTATTTT.

The V call is TRBV6-5, the J call TRBJ2-1; the match to TRBD1 covers 11 bases. CDR3 length equals 14 residues. J was trimmed by 5 bases and V by 8 bases; bases with no gene match: 5. Germline CDR1 is MNHEY and CDR2 is SVGAGI. Here the CDR3 reads CASLLDRGHNEQFF. CDR3 in DNA: TGTGCCAGCCTTTTGGACAGGGGGCACAATGAGCAGTTCTTC.